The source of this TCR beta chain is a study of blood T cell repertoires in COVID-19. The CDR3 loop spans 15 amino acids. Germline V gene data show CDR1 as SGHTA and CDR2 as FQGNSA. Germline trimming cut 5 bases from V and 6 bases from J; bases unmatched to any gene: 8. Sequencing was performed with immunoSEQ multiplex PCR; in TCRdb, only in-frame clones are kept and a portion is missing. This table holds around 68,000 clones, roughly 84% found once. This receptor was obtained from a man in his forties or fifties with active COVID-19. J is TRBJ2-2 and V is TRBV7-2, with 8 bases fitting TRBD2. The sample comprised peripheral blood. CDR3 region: CASSPRAGVPGELFF. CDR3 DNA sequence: TGTGCCAGCAGCCCCCGAGCGGGGGTTCCCGGGGAGCTGTTTTTT.